This T cell receptor beta chain originates from a study of blood T cell repertoires in COVID-19. Whole-study context: Sites in the United States, Italy and Spain provided acute and convalescent COVID-19 samples. PBMCs, B-cell-depleted T cells, or T cells were the source of the cDNA or gDNA that made up the material.

Per the original methods: Estimated nucleated cell counts came from reference gene primer amplification. The repertoire was sequenced with immunoSEQ multiplex PCR; TCRdb's copy has only in-frame clones and lacks some. Clonal size and the V and J genes are those of that table, whereas D and trimming came from the DNA. The table lists roughly 300,000 clones, approximately 85% of them singletons. A word on this clone: Other DNA sequences in this sample translate to the same CDR3.

Trimming removed 0 bases from V and 0 bases from J, with 7 bases in between. CDR1 is SGHDT and CDR2 is YYEEEE in the germline V gene. There are 14 residues in the CDR3. The receptor's source is a man aged 18-30 years with active or convalescent COVID-19. Sequences were obtained from peripheral blood. The chain uses TRBV5-6 and TRBJ2-7, with D possibly TRBD2 on 5 matching bases. The CDR3, as DNA: TGTGCCAGCAGCTTGGCCGGGGACTCCTACGAGCAGTACTTC. This gives the protein CASSLAGDSYEQYF.